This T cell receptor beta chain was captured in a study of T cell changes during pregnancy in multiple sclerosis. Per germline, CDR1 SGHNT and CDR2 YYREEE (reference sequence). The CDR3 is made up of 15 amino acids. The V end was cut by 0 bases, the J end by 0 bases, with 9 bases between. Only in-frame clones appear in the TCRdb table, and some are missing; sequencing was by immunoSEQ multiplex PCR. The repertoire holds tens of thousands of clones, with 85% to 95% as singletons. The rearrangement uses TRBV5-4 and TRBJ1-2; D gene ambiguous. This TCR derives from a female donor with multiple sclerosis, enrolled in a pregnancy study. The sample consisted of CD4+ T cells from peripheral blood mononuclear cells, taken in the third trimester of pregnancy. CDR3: CASSLVGGANYGYTF. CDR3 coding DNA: TGTGCCAGCAGCTTGGTTGGAGGCGCTAACTATGGCTACACCTTC.